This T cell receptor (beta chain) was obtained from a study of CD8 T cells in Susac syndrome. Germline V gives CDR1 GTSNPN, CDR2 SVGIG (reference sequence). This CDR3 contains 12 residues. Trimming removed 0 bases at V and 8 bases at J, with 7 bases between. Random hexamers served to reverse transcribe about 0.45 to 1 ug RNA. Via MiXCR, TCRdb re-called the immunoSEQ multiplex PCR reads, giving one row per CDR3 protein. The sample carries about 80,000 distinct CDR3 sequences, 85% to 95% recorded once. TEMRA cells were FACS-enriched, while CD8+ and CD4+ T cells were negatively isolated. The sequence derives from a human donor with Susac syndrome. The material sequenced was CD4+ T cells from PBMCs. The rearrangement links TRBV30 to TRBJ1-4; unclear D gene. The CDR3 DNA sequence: TGTGCCTGGAGTGTAACTACGGAAAAACTGTTTTTT. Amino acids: CAWSVTTEKLFF. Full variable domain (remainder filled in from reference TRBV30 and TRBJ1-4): SQTIHQWPATLVQPVGSPLSLECTVEGTSNPNLYWYRQAAGRGLQLLFYSVGIGQISSEVPQNLSASRPQDRQFILSSKKLLLSDSGFYLCAWSVTTEKLFFGSGTQLSVL.